The 2 T cell receptor beta chains below all came from one sample that was sequenced in a study of beta chain features in type 1 diabetes. Study-wide points: Shortening of TCRB CDR3s, moderate but significant, appeared in all four CD4+ subsets of Type 1 diabetes patients.

Every bit of the isolated RNA underwent reverse transcription, so sequencing read expressed TCRB transcripts. Assay used: immunoSEQ multiplex PCR; TCRdb lists only in-frame clones, some missing. The table shows about 230,000 clones, with more than 15% occurring only once. Their antigens are not known. Specimen: naive CD4+ T cells from blood. The source of these receptors is a man younger than 45 with type 1 diabetes.

J is TRBJ2-1 and V is TRBV9; tentatively, D is TRBD2 (5 bases). V lost 4 bases and J 8 bases, leaving 10 bases between the germline ends. Germline CDR1 reads SGDLS; CDR2 reads YYNGEE. The CDR3 spans 12 residues. CDR3 sequence: CASSLAFDEQFF. The CDR3 DNA sequence: TGTGCCAGCAGCCTAGCCTTTGATGAGCAGTTCTTC.

This clone was seen more than once but under ten times. The V gene is TRBV30, the J gene TRBJ2-3; 15 bases agree with TRBD2. Trimming at V came to 6 bases and at J to 7 bases, leaving 11 bases not matched to a gene. The germline V gene encodes CDR1 GTSNPN and CDR2 SVGIG (reference sequence). The CDR3 has 16 residues. CDR3 in amino acids: CACSGLAGGPMNTQYF. DNA for the CDR3: TGTGCCTGCAGCGGACTAGCGGGAGGGCCTATGAATACGCAGTATTTT.